This T cell receptor (beta chain) was sequenced for a study of spatial heterogeneity in lung cancer. Across the whole study: Available follow-up PBMC samples were sequenced, at a median of roughly two years post-resection.

Each molecule of TCR cDNA was tagged with one unique molecular identifier. In TCRdb, the 5' RACE reads were re-called with MiXCR into one record per CDR3 protein. The sample carries about 120,000 distinct CDR3 sequences, more than 10% recorded once. Time point reported: blood at routine non-recurrence follow-up after resection. Unsorted whole RNA of tumor, nontumor lung or frozen PBMC was sequenced. In its sample, this clonotype was seen many times. This sequence originates from a male donor with early-stage non-small cell lung cancer. This sample comprised PBMCs, obtained at follow-up.

CDR3 in DNA: TGTGCCATCAGGGACCCGGGACAGGGGGATGGCACTGAAGCTTTCTTT. Its protein product is CAIRDPGQGDGTEAFF. The chain combines TRBV10-3 with TRBJ1-1; 11 bases are shared with TRBD1. Trimming cost V 6 bases and J 4 bases; bases outside gene matches: 10. Germline V gives CDR1 ENHRY, CDR2 SYGVKD. This CDR3 has 16 residues.